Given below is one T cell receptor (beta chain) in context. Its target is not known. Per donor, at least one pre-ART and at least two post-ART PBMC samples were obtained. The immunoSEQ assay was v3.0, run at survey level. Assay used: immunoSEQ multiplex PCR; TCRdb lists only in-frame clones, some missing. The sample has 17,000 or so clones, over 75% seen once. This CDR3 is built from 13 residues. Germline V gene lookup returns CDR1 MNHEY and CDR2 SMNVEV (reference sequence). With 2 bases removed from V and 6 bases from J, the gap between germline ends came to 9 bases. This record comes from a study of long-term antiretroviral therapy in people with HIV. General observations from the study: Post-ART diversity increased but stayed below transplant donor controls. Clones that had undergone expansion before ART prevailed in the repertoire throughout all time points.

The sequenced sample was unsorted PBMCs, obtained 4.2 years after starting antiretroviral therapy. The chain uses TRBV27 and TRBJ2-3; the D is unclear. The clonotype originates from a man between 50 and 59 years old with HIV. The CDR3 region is CASSLQVRDTQYF. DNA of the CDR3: TGTGCCAGCAGTTTACAAGTGCGGGATACGCAGTATTTT.